This T cell receptor (beta chain) was observed in a study of T cell responses to AZD1222 COVID-19 vaccine (dated by TCRdb to about 2021). Turning to the overall study: A total of more than 230 trial participants underwent TCR sequencing, of whom about 200 had received two doses of AZD1222 and about 25 had received two doses of the MenACWY control vaccine. Trial participants were enrolled by age into subgroups of 18-55, 56-69 and 70-plus years, and approximately 150, 30 and 60 TCR-sequenced participants, respectively, were included in these subgroups.

What the study reported, not specific to this receptor: Because no samples from the day 14 peak response were available, repertoires could be characterized only after the peak T cell response. Vaccine-associated CD4 TCRs spanned the whole spike protein, with dominant responses in regions 160-218 and 743-854. Conclusions about previously exposed vaccinees were limited because only five to seven AZD1222 recipients were SARS-CoV-2 seropositive at baseline. In the small 56-69-year group, the increase in depth fell short of significance, most likely because of low power. Participants were mostly white British and included more females than males, and it was suggested by the authors that clonal diversity may have been underestimated. Reportedly, close to half of the unique spike-specific TCRs recognized epitopes lying outside the regions that are mutated in the B.1.351 and B.1.1.7 variants. A significant rise in spike-specific TCR breadth and depth was observed after two AZD1222 doses relative to day 0 and relative to MenACWY recipients.

The CDR3 regions of human TCRbeta chains were analyzed by immunosequencing. The study's processing was this. Repertoire TCRs were matched against a reference library of SARS-CoV-2-specific TCRs generated with the MIRA antigen-specificity platform. Breadth was defined as the fraction of unique TCRs that were SARS-CoV-2-associated. Depth was defined as the fraction of total T cells that were SARS-CoV-2-associated. Each spike-specific TCR was assigned to its reactive spike region and to a CD4 or CD8 class using the MIRA data. Log10-transformed breadth and depth values were compared by one-way ANOVA with Sidak's multiple comparisons tests. The table was pulled from immuneACCESS by TCRdb, which kept in-frame rearrangements only. Such tables lose some clones; where checked, under half of the loss comes from unresolved V genes, and the rest has no known cause. The V and J calls and clone size were taken over from that table, and D and trimming were inferred from the DNA. This sample is represented by some 81,000 clones; about 89% of them were singletons. The ten largest clones represent around 10% of the sample.

With regard to this clone: Its recognized antigen is unknown. No much larger clone exists at a distance of one base, and base qualities are not known.

As encoded in the germline V gene (reference sequence), CDR1 is LGHDT while CDR2 is YNNKEL. The CDR3 runs 12 residues from the cysteine to the phenylalanine. Only the CDR3 portion is preserved as DNA: 36 bases, with reading frame beginning at the first base. V lost 2 bases and J lost 11 bases, and the count of bases not matched to a germline gene is 3. The time point label on this specimen signifies: about 28 days (+/-7) after the second vaccine dose. AZD1222 recipients whose second dose came at about 4 weeks and those whose second dose came at about 12 weeks were combined into one group, since spike-specific TCR depth and breadth did not differ between the two schedules. Vaccinee samples were obtained from the UK trials COV001 and COV002, which included a single-blind randomized controlled phase 2/3 trial of AZD1222 (ChAdOx1 nCoV-19) in healthy adults. Trial participant PBMC samples were collected at day 0 and day 28 after the second dose for TCRbeta chain sequencing.

Sequenced here: peripheral blood, sampled 28 days after the second AZD1222 dose. The chain is encoded by TRBV3-1 (or the pseudogene TRBV3-2) joined to TRBJ2-3; TRBD2 fits 8 bases in the junction. The receptor comes from an adult who received the AZD1222 COVID-19 vaccine. The DNA sequence is as follows: TGTGCCAGCAGCCAACTGGCGGGGGGGCAGTATTTT. The resulting protein is CASSQLAGGQYF.